Presented here are 10 T cell receptor beta chains from one specimen sequenced in a study of blood T cell repertoires in COVID-19 (dated by TCRdb to about 2020). The method was the immunoSEQ multiplex PCR assay. This is the immuneACCESS table as TCRdb keeps it, with only in-frame sequences that have V and J called. A part of the clones is gone; compared with another copy, unresolved V genes explain less than half, and the rest is unexplained. A total of approximately 240,000 clones appear in this sample, about 90% of them only once. The ten largest clones capture roughly 0.8% of the sample. The sample comprised peripheral blood. These receptor sequences come from a man aged 25-45 years with COVID-19, enrolled during active disease.

This chain links TRBV6-2 or TRBV6-3 with TRBJ1-5, with TRBD1 as a possible D gene (6 bases). Trimming stripped 6 bases from V and 3 bases from J, with 12 bases between. Looked up from germline, CDR1 is MNHEY and CDR2 is SVGEGT. The CDR3 has 14 amino acids. The CDR3 protein is CASSPQGDNQPQHF. DNA for the CDR3: TGTGCCAGCAGCCCACAGGGTGACAATCAGCCCCAGCATTTT.

This clone is a singleton in its sample. This chain joins TRBV12-5 and TRBJ1-4, with D possibly matching TRBD1 (6 bases). This CDR3 is built from 15 residues. The germline V gene encodes CDR1 LGHNT and CDR2 FRNRAP. V was shortened by 8 bases and J by 2 bases, with 15 bases between the two germline ends. Here the CDR3 reads CASQDTGSTNEKLFF. The CDR3 coding sequence is TGTGCTAGTCAAGACACAGGGTCGACTAATGAAAAACTGTTTTTT.

This clone was seen only a few times. The rearrangement joins TRBV28 to TRBJ1-6; the match to TRBD1 covers 8 bases. Germline CDR1 and CDR2: MDHEN and SYDVKM. V lost 6 bases, J lost 7 bases, and 8 bases stayed unmatched. There are 15 residues in the CDR3. This CDR3 is CASSLNRGWNSPLHF. The CDR3 nucleotides are TGTGCCAGCAGCCTGAACAGGGGGTGGAATTCACCCCTCCACTTT.

This chain connects TRBV5-1 to TRBJ1-4; 9 nucleotides match TRBD1. Germline CDR1 and CDR2: SGHRS and YFSETQ. The J segment lost 3 bases and the V segment lost 3 bases, leaving 6 bases of the junction unmatched. The CDR3 covers 16 residues. CDR3 loop: CASSSGQGFANEKLFF. In nucleotides, the CDR3 is TGCGCCAGCAGCTCGGGACAGGGCTTCGCTAATGAAAAACTGTTTTTT.

Written as DNA, the CDR3 is TGTGCCAGCAGCTTGGAGGGACAGGGCGGGAACTATGGCTACACCTTC. It translates to CASSLEGQGGNYGYTF. The chain uses TRBV5-4 and TRBJ1-2; 9 positions agree with TRBD1. J lost 2 bases, V lost 0 bases, and 5 bases had no gene match. CDR3 size: 16 residues. The germline V gene has CDR1 SGHNT and CDR2 YYREEE (reference sequence).

This rearrangement joins TRBV7-9 to TRBJ2-3; TRBD1 matches 11 bases. The CDR3 is 15 amino acids. Unmatched junction bases numbered 6, after V lost 5 bases and J lost 5 bases. Germline-derived CDR1 and CDR2 are SEHNR and FQNEAQ (reference sequence). The CDR3 DNA follows: TGTGCCAGCAGCCCAGGACAGGGGGCACGAGATACGCAGTATTTT. Protein product: CASSPGQGARDTQYF.

The genes are TRBV24-1 and TRBJ2-3, with 10 bases fitting TRBD1. CDR1 is KGHDR and CDR2 is SFDVKD in the germline V gene. Unmatched junction bases numbered 1, after V lost 7 bases and J lost 4 bases. The CDR3 extends over 13 amino acids. As DNA, the CDR3 is TGTGCCACCAGCGGGACAGGGGCAGATACGCAGTATTTT. Protein product: CATSGTGADTQYF.

The rearrangement joins TRBV2 to TRBJ2-1; 7 positions match TRBD2. This CDR3 region has 14 residues. The junction had 8 bases not matched to a gene; V was cut back by 10 bases and J by 2 bases. Germline lookup yields CDR1 SNHLY and CDR2 FYNNEI. CDR3 residues: CAIRGRGPYNEQFF. For the CDR3, the DNA is TGTGCCATACGGGGGAGGGGCCCCTACAATGAGCAGTTCTTC.

The J gene is TRBJ1-1, the V gene TRBV5-4; TRBD1 is a possible D gene (5 bases). Trimming left V 2 bases short and J 5 bases short, with 13 bases between. The CDR3 sequence is 14 residues long. Germline assignment: CDR1 SGHNT and CDR2 YYREEE (reference sequence). The CDR3 DNA reads TGTGCCAGCAGCTTCTTGGGGGAGGGGACTGAAGCTTTCTTT. Residues: CASSFLGEGTEAFF.

The count of this clone is one. This rearrangement joins TRBV9 to TRBJ1-1; D perhaps matches TRBD1 (5 bases). The CDR3 has 18 residues. Germline V gene sequence: CDR1 SGDLS, CDR2 YYNGEE. Deletions cut 1 base from V and 4 bases from J, with 23 bases between. Written as DNA, the CDR3 is TGTGCCAGCAGCGTAAATTCAGAAAGCCGGGGGGATGTCACTGAAGCTTTCTTT. This encodes CASSVNSESRGDVTEAFF.